The clone carrying this T cell receptor beta chain was seen a handful of times. Its antigen remains unknown. Read sequence stops 3 residues before the CDR3 end, and the germline J gene provides the missing end. These data come from a study of T cell clonality in common variable immunodeficiency. Notes on the study in general: TCRbeta clonality was increased in CVID versus healthy controls. Reportedly, TCR beta sequences from common variable immunodeficiency showed fewer deletions and N-nucleotide insertions. Compared with controls, CVID subjects had fewer shared TCRbeta clones.

Aged about 8 to 64 years, CVID subjects averaged about 40 years old. V shed 0 bases and J 6 bases; nucleotides not matched to a gene: 6. Germline CDR1 and CDR2: DFQATT and SNEGSKA (reference sequence). The CDR3 totals 15 residues. Some clones are missing from TCRdb's copy, which holds only in-frame ones; the method was immunoSEQ multiplex PCR. This repertoire holds some 19,000 clones, and none appear only once. Sequencing was carried out using peripheral blood mononuclear cells. The rearrangement links TRBV20-1 to TRBJ1-5, with TRBD1 matching over 9 bases. The receptor's source is a human donor with common variable immunodeficiency. The sequenced CDR3 bases are TGCAGTGCTAGAGATTGGACAGGGGATTTTCAGCCC. The encoded protein is CSARDWTGDFQP. The whole CDR3 is CSARDWTGDFQPQHF.